This T cell receptor beta chain appears in the sequencing data of a study of OX40 agonist ivuxolimab in advanced cancers. Across the whole study: An anti-OX40 (CD134) antibody with agonistic activity, ivuxolimab, was administered to patients. Every 2 weeks, patients got intravenous ivuxolimab at one of six dose levels (0.01-10 mg/kg). At roughly 83% male, the cohort had a mean age of around 56 years, ranging from 23 to 79.

Notes on the study in general: The CD4+ and CD8+ T cells in the blood had expanded clonally by week 6 at 0.1 to 3.0 mg/kg.

As for this clone: Its cognate antigen is unknown.

TCRdb's table, derived via immunoSEQ multiplex PCR, lists solely in-frame clones and lacks some. The sample has approximately 12,000 clones; about 87% are singletons. CDR1 is SGHTA and CDR2 is FQGTGA in the germline V gene. The germline V and J ends were trimmed by 4 bases and 6 bases, with 19 bases remaining between them. The CDR3 runs to 16 residues. The source is an adult with an advanced solid tumor such as melanoma, head and neck, liver or kidney cancer. The rearrangement links TRBV7-3 to TRBJ2-1, with D perhaps matching TRBD1 or TRBD2 (5 bases each). Source: CD4+ or CD8+ T cells sorted from blood, taken in a trial of the OX40 agonist ivuxolimab. CDR3 amino acids: CASSSRSRGATNEQFF. The DNA for the CDR3 is TGTGCCAGCAGCTCCCGGTCTAGGGGAGCGACCAATGAGCAGTTCTTC.